The present T cell receptor (beta chain) was sequenced within a study of post-analysis software for immune sequencing data. Broader study findings: Included in a set of roughly five TRBV segments more frequent in patients than controls were TRBV5-6, TRBV5-1 and TRBV20-1.

Prepared TCR beta cDNA libraries contained unique molecular identifiers. TCRdb reanalysed the PCR reads using MiXCR and keeps one entry per CDR3 protein. Altogether approximately 660,000 distinct CDR3 sequences are present, 59% being singletons, with the ten largest covering 10% to 12%. The germline V gene has CDR1 MGHRA and CDR2 YSYEKL. The length of the CDR3 is 16 residues. V lost 5 bases, J lost 9 bases, and 12 bases stayed unmatched. With respect to this clonotype: Its antigen remains unidentified.

The V gene is TRBV4-1, the J gene TRBJ2-4, with 11 bases aligning to TRBD2. Source material: blood. The receptor comes from a girl aged 2 to 10 with multiple sclerosis. The chain's CDR3 is CASSSSRTSGLGIQYF. The DNA for the CDR3 is TGCGCCAGCAGCTCGAGCCGGACTAGCGGGTTAGGCATTCAGTACTTC.